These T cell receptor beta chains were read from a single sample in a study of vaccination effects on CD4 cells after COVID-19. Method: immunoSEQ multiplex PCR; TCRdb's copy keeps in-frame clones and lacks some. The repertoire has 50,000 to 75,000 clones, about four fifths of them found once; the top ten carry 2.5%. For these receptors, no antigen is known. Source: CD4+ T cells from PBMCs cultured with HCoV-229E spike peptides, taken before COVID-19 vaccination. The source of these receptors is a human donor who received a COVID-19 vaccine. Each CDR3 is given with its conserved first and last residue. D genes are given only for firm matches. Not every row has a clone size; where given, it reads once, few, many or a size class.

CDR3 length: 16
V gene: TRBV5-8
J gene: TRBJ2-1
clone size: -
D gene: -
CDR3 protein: CASPIFWGSEVNEQFF
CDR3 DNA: TGTGCCAGCCCCATTTTCTGGGGGAGTGAAGTCAATGAGCAGTTCTTC

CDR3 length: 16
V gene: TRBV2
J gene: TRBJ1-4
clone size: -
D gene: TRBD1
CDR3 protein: CASSERRQGFNEKLFF
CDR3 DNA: TGTGCCAGCAGTGAAAGAAGACAGGGCTTTAATGAAAAACTGTTTTTT

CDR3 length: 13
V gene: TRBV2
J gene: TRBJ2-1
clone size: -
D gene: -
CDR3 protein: CIYHPRNSREQFF
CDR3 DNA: TGTATTTACCACCCTAGGAATAGCCGTGAGCAGTTCTTC

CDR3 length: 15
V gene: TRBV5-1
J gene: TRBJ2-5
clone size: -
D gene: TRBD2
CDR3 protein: CASSSTSSLQETQYF
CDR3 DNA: TGCGCCAGCAGCTCGACTAGCTCCTTACAAGAGACCCAGTACTTC

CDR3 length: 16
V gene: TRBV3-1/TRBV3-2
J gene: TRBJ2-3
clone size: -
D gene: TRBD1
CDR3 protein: CASSRRQGWGTDTQYF
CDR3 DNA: TGTGCCAGCAGCCGGCGACAGGGCTGGGGCACAGATACGCAGTATTTT

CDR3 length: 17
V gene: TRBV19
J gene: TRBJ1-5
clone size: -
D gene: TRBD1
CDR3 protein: CASSRSGTAYSNQPQHF
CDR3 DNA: TGTGCCAGTAGTAGATCCGGGACAGCGTATAGCAATCAGCCCCAGCATTTT

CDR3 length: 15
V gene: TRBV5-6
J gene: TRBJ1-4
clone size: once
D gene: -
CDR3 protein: CASSYIQGLNEKLFF
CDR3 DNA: TGTGCCAGCAGCTACATCCAGGGACTTAATGAAAAACTGTTTTTT

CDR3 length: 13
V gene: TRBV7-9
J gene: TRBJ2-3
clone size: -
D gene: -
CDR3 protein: CASSLDVTDTQYF
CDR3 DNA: TGTGCCAGCAGCTTGGACGTCACAGATACGCAGTATTTT

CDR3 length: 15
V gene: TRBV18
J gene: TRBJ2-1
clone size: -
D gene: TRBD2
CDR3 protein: CASSPLRGAYNEQFF
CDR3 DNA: TGTGCCAGCTCACCACTCCGGGGGGCCTACAATGAGCAGTTCTTC

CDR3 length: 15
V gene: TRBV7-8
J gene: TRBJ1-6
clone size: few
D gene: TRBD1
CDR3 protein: CASRLNQGASSPLHF
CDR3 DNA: TGTGCCAGCAGACTTAACCAGGGGGCATCTTCACCCCTCCACTTT

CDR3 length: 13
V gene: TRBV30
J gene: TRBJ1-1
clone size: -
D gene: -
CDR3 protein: CAWSGQSNTEAFF
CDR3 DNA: TGTGCCTGGAGTGGACAGTCAAACACTGAAGCTTTCTTT

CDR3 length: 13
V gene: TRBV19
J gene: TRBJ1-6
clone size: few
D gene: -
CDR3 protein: CASAGRLGEALHF
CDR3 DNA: TGTGCCAGTGCCGGCAGGCTGGGGGAAGCCCTCCACTTT

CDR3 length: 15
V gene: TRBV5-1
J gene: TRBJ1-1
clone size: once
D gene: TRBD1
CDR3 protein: CASSLNRGQGTEAFF
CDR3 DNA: TGCGCCAGCAGCTTAAATAGGGGGCAGGGCACTGAAGCTTTCTTT

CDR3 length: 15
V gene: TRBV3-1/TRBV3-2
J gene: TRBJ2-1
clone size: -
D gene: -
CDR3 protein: CASSPYRETYNEQFF
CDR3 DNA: TGTGCCAGCAGCCCGTACAGGGAAACCTACAATGAGCAGTTCTTC

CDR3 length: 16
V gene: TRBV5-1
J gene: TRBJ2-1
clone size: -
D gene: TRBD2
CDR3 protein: CASSLAGTSGGNEQFF
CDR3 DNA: TGCGCCAGCAGCTTGGCTGGGACTAGCGGGGGGAATGAGCAGTTCTTC

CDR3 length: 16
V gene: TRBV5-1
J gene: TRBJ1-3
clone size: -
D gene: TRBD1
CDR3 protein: CASSLTPGGSGNTIYF
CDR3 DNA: TGCGCCAGCAGCTTGACTCCAGGGGGCTCTGGAAACACCATATATTTT

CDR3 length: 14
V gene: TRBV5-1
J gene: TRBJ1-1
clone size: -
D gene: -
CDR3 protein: CASSLAFLGGRAFF
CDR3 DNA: TGCGCCAGCAGCCTGGCCTTTTTGGGGGGTCGGGCTTTCTTT

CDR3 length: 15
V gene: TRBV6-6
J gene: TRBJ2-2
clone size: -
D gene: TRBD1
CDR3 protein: CASSQGQLSAGELFF
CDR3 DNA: TGTGCCAGCAGCCAGGGACAGTTGTCCGCCGGGGAGCTGTTTTTT

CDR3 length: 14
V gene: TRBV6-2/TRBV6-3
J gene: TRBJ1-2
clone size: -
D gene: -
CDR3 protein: CASSYAGANYGYTF
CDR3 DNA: TGTGCCAGCAGTTACGCCGGGGCGAACTATGGCTACACCTTC

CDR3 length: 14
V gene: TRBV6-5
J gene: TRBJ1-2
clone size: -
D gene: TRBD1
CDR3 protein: CASSSDRVFWGYTF
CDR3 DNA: TGTGCCAGCAGTTCCGACAGGGTCTTTTGGGGCTACACCTTC

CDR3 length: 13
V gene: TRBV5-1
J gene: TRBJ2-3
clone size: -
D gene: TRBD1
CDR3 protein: CASSLAGGDTQYF
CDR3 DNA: TGCGCCAGCAGCTTGGCAGGGGGTGATACGCAGTATTTT

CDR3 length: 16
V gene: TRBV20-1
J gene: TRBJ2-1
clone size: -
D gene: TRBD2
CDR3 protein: CSASGGGANSYNEQFF
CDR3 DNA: TGCAGTGCTAGTGGCGGGGGAGCGAACTCCTACAATGAGCAGTTCTTC

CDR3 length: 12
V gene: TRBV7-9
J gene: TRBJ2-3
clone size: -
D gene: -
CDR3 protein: CASSLSRNSLYF
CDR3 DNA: TGTGCCAGCAGCTTATCTAGGAACTCTCTGTATTTT

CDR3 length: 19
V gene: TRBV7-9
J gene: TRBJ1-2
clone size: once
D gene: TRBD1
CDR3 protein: CASSFLHRDRASYNYGYTF
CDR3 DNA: TGTGCCAGCAGCTTTCTGCACCGGGACAGGGCCTCTTATAACTATGGCTACACCTTC

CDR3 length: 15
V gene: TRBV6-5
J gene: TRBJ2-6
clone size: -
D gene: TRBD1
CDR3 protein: CASSDRAAGANVLTF
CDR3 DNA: TGTGCCAGCAGCGACAGGGCGGCCGGGGCCAACGTCCTGACTTTC

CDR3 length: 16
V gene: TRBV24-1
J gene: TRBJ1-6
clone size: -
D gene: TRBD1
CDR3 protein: CATSDPRQGANSPLHF
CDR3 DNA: TGTGCCACCAGTGACCCCCGACAGGGCGCCAATTCACCCCTCCACTTT

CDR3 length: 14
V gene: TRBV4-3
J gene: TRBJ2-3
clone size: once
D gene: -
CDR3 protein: CASSLGGGADTQYF
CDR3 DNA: TGCGCCAGCAGCCTGGGGGGGGGCGCAGATACGCAGTATTTT

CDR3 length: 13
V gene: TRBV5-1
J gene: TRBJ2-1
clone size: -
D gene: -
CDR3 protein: CASRLATGDEQFF
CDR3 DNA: TGCGCCAGCAGGCTAGCGACGGGCGATGAGCAGTTCTTC

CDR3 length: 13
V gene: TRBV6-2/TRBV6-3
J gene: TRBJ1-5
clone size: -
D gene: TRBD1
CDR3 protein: CASSRTGAGPQHF
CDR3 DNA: TGTGCCAGCAGTCGGACAGGGGCTGGGCCCCAGCATTTT

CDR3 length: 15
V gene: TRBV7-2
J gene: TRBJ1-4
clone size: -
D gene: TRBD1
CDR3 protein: CASSRRGTVNEKLFF
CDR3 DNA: TGTGCCAGCAGTCGTCGTGGGACAGTTAATGAAAAACTGTTTTTT

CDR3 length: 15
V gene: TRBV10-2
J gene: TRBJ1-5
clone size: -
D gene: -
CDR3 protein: CASSESGTGNQPQHF
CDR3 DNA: TGCGCCAGCAGTGAGTCCGGGACTGGGAATCAGCCCCAGCATTTT

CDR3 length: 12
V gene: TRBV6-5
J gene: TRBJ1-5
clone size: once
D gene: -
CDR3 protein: CASSSRGQPQHF
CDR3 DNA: TGTGCCAGCAGTTCCAGGGGTCAGCCCCAGCATTTT

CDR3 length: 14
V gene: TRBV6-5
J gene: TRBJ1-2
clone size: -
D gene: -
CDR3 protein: CASRRTGLGYGYTF
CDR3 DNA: TGTGCCAGCAGAAGGACGGGGTTGGGCTATGGCTACACCTTC

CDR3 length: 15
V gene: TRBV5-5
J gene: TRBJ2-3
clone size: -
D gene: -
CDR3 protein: CASSFGGPGSDTQYF
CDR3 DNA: TGTGCCAGCAGCTTCGGGGGGCCAGGGTCGGATACGCAGTATTTT

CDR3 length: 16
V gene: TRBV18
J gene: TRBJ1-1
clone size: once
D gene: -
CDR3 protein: CASSPLKSDQNTEAFF
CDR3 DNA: TGTGCCAGCTCACCACTAAAATCGGACCAGAACACTGAAGCTTTCTTT

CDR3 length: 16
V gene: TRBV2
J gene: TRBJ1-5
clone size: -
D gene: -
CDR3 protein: CASSKEQVGGNQPQHF
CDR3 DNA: TGTGCCAGTTCCAAAGAACAGGTCGGGGGCAATCAGCCCCAGCATTTT

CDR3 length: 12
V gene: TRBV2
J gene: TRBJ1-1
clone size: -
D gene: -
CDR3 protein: CASSEWAAEAFF
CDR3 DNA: TGTGCCAGCAGTGAATGGGCAGCCGAAGCTTTCTTT

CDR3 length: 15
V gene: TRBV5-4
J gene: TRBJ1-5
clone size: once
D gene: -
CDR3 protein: CASSLWGVSNQPQHF
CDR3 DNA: TGTGCCAGCAGCTTGTGGGGGGTTAGCAATCAGCCCCAGCATTTT

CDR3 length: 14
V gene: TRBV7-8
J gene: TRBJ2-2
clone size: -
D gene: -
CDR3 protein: CASSLAVGTGELFF
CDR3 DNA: TGTGCCAGCAGCTTAGCGGTAGGCACCGGGGAGCTGTTTTTT

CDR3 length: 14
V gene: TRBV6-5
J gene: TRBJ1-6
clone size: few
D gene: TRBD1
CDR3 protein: CASSRRDRGRGLHF
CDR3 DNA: TGTGCCAGCAGCCGCCGGGACAGGGGGCGCGGCCTCCACTTT

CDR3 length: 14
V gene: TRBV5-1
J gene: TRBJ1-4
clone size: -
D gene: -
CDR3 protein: CASREGVGSEKLFF
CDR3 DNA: TGCGCCAGCAGGGAAGGGGTGGGAAGTGAAAAACTGTTTTTT

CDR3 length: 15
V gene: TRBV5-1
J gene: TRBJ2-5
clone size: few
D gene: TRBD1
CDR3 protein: CASSYGQGTSMAQYF
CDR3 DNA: TGCGCCAGCAGCTATGGACAGGGCACGTCTATGGCCCAGTACTTC

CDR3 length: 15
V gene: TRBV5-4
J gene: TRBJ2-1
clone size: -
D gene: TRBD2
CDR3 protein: CASSLESGGENEQFF
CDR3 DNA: TGTGCCAGCAGCTTGGAAAGCGGGGGAGAGAATGAGCAGTTCTTC

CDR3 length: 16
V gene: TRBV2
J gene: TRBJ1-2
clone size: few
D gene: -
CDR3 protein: CASSEFPRGLGYGYTF
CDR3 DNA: TGTGCCAGCAGTGAATTTCCCAGAGGGTTAGGCTATGGCTACACCTTC

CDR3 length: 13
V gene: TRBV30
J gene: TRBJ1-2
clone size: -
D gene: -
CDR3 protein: CAWNGEGNYGYTF
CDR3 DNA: TGTGCCTGGAACGGTGAAGGGAACTATGGCTACACCTTC

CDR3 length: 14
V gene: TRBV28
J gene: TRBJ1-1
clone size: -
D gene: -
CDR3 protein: CASSFGTTSTEAFF
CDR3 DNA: TGTGCCAGCAGTTTCGGGACCACGAGCACTGAAGCTTTCTTT

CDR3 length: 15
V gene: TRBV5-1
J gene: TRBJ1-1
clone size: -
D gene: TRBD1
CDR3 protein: CASSLGGTGNAEAFF
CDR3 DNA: TGCGCCAGCAGCTTGGGGGGGACAGGGAACGCTGAAGCTTTCTTT

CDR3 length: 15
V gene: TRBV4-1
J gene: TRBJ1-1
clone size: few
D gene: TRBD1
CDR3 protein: CASSQRQGAGTEAFF
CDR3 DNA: TGCGCCAGCAGCCAGAGACAGGGGGCGGGGACTGAAGCTTTCTTT

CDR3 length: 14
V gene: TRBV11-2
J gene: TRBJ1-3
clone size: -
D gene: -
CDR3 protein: CASSLVLSGNTIYF
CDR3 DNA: TGTGCCAGCAGCTTAGTTCTCTCTGGAAACACCATATATTTT

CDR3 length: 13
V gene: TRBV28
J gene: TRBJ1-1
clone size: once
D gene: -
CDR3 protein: CASSFSDRPEAFF
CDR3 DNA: TGTGCCAGCAGTTTTTCCGACCGTCCCGAAGCTTTCTTT

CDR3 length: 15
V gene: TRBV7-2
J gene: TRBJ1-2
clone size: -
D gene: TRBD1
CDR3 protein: CASSFAGQPSYGYTF
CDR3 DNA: TGTGCCAGCAGCTTCGCGGGACAGCCGTCCTATGGCTACACCTTC

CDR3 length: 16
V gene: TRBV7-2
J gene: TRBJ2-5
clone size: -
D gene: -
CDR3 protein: CASSLDVTGYQETQYF
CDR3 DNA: TGTGCCAGCAGCTTAGATGTGACGGGGTACCAAGAGACCCAGTACTTC

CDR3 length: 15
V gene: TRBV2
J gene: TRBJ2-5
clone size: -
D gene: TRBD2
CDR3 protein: CASSSLAGGGETQYF
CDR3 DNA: TGTGCCAGCAGTTCACTAGCGGGGGGCGGGGAGACCCAGTACTTC

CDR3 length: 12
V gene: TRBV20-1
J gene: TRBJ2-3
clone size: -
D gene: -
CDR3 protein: CSASRGTDTQYF
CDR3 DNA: TGCAGTGCTAGTCGGGGGACAGATACGCAGTATTTT

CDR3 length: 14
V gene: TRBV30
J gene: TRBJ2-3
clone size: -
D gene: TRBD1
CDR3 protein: CAWSVLRGRDTQYF
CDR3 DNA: TGTGCCTGGAGTGTACTCAGGGGGCGAGATACGCAGTATTTT

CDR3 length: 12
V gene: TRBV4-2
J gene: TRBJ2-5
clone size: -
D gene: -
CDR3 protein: CASSQPRETQYF
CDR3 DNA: TGTGCCAGCAGCCAACCCCGGGAGACCCAGTACTTC

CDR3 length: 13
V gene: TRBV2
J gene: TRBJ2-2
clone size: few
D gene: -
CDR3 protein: CASNPQGTGELFF
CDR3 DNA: TGTGCCAGCAACCCCCAGGGGACCGGGGAGCTGTTTTTT